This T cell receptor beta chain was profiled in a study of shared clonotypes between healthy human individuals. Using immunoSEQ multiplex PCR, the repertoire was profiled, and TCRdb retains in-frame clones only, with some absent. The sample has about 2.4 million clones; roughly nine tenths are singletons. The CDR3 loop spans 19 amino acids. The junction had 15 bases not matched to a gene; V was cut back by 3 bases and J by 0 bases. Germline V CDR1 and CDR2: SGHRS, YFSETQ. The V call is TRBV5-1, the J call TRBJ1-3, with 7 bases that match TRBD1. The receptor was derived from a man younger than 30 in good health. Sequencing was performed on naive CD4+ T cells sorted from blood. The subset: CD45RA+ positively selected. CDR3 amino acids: CASSSDPWDSGSSGNTIYF. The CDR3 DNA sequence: TGCGCCAGCAGCTCCGATCCCTGGGACAGCGGGAGCTCTGGAAACACCATATATTTT. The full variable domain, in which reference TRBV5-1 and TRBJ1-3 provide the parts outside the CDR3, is KAGVTQTPRYLIKTRGQQVTLSCSPISGHRSVSWYQQTPGQGLQFLFEYFSETQRNKGNFPGRFSGRQFSNSRSEMNVSTLELGDSALYLCASSSDPWDSGSSGNTIYFGEGSWLTVV.